These T cell receptor beta chains were read from a single sample in a study of cytomegalovirus exposure and HLA in healthy donors. Libraries were prepared by immunoSEQ multiplex PCR; TCRdb keeps only in-frame clonotypes and omits some of them. The sample lists about 150,000 clones, 65% to 80% occurring once. Sequencing input: PBMCs. The receptors originated from a man aged 25 to 40 in good health and CMV-seronegative. CDR3s include the opening cysteine and the closing phenylalanine or tryptophan. Each record gives: V gene, J gene, CDR3 protein.

V: TRBV19; J: TRBJ2-1; CDR3: CASSISLAGLYNEQFF
V: TRBV5-5; J: TRBJ2-7; CDR3: CASSASLYEQYF
V: TRBV4-1; J: TRBJ2-7; CDR3: CASSHAGGPNEQYF
V: TRBV6-5; J: TRBJ2-7; CDR3: CASSYSNWSAYEQYF
V: TRBV6-1; J: TRBJ2-1; CDR3: CASSYSGGSYNEQFF
V: TRBV6-1; J: TRBJ1-5; CDR3: CASSADRDQPQHF
V: TRBV25-1; J: TRBJ2-2; CDR3: CASSVRTGGTGELFF
V: TRBV6-1; J: TRBJ1-5; CDR3: CASRGGRVSNQPQHF
V: TRBV30; J: TRBJ2-1; CDR3: CAWSVKGLASYNEQFF
V: TRBV28; J: TRBJ1-1; CDR3: CASKRTGVVGTEAFF
V: TRBV6-5; J: TRBJ2-4; CDR3: CASSYSTGLAKNIQYF
V: TRBV6-4; J: TRBJ1-2; CDR3: CATSQGLGYGYTF
V: TRBV5-6; J: TRBJ2-7; CDR3: CASSLEGGPYEQYF
V: TRBV18; J: TRBJ2-7; CDR3: CASSITDSSYEQYF
V: TRBV6-1; J: TRBJ2-5; CDR3: CAAGQGVQETQYF
V: TRBV4-1; J: TRBJ1-4; CDR3: CASSQPGQVNEKLFF
V: TRBV5-6; J: TRBJ1-1; CDR3: CASSLVRSNTEAFF
V: TRBV7-2; J: -; CDR3: CASSLLGLAGAYEQYF
V: TRBV5-1; J: TRBJ2-7; CDR3: CASSLWTGGYEQYF
V: TRBV28; J: TRBJ2-5; CDR3: CASSLTDQYQETQYF
V: TRBV6-1; J: TRBJ1-1; CDR3: CASSSTENTEAFF
V: TRBV6-6; J: TRBJ2-6; CDR3: CASKGTLVSGANVLTF
V: TRBV6-1; J: TRBJ2-1; CDR3: CASSIQGSSYNEQFF
V: TRBV21-1; J: TRBJ2-1; CDR3: CATIPPDRVELVGQFF
V: TRBV28; J: TRBJ1-4; CDR3: CASSPPDRADEKLFF
V: TRBV19; J: TRBJ1-5; CDR3: CASRAEQGGNQPQHF
V: TRBV10-3; J: TRBJ2-2; CDR3: CASSPRDSIGELFF
V: TRBV11-2; J: TRBJ2-7; CDR3: CASSHDRDEQYF
V: TRBV5-1; J: TRBJ2-3; CDR3: CASSLSLRGDTQYF
V: TRBV11-3; J: TRBJ2-7; CDR3: CASSQNRDSEQYF
V: TRBV28; J: TRBJ1-2; CDR3: CASSLIQADGYTF
V: TRBV9; J: TRBJ1-6; CDR3: CASSVAPLDRANSPLHF
V: TRBV9; J: TRBJ2-3; CDR3: CASSDQAGPRTDTQYF
V: TRBV7-2; J: TRBJ2-2; CDR3: CASSRRVAGAGELFF
V: TRBV2; J: TRBJ2-2; CDR3: CASRGTGTGVFF
V: TRBV5-1; J: TRBJ1-1; CDR3: CASNYRGEPNTEAFF
V: TRBV28; J: TRBJ2-1; CDR3: CASSSGERWDNEQFF
V: TRBV2; J: TRBJ2-3; CDR3: CASSYSGRSDTQYF
V: TRBV9; J: TRBJ1-2; CDR3: CASSVGDTFYGYTF
V: TRBV23-1; J: TRBJ1-2; CDR3: CASSHPGNYGYTF
V: TRBV10-3; J: TRBJ2-3; CDR3: CASRTGGIGTDTQYF